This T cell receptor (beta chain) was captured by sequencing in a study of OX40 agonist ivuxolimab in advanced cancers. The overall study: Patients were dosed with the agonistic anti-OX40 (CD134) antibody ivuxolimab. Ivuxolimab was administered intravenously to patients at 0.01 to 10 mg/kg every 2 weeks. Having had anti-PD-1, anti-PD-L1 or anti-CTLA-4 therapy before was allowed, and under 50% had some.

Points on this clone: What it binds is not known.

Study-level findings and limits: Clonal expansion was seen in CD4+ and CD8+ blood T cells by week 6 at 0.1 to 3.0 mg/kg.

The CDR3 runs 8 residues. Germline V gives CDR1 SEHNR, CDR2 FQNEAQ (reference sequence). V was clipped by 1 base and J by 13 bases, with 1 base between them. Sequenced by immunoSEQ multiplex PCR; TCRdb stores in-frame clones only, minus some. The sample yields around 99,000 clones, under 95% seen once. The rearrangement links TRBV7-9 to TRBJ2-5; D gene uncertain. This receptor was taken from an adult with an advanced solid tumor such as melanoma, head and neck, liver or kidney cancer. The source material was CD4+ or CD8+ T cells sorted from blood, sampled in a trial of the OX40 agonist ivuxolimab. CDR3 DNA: TGTGCCAGCAGCTTAGTGTACTTC. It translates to CASSLVYF.